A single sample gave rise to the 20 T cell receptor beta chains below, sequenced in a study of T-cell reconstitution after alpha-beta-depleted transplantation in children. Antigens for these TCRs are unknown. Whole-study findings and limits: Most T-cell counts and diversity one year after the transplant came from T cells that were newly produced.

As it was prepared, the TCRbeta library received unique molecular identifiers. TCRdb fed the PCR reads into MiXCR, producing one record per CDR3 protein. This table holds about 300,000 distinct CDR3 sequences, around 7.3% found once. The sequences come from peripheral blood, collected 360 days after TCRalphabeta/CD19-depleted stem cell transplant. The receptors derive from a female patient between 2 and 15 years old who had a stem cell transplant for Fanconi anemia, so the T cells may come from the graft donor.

CDR3: CSATEHSNQPQHF. As DNA, the CDR3 is TGCAGTGCTACAGAGCATAGCAATCAGCCCCAGCATTTT. This chain joins TRBV20-1 and TRBJ1-5; D is undetermined. The CDR3 is 13 amino acids. V was trimmed by 4 bases and J by 0 bases, leaving 7 bases between them. CDR1 is DFQATT and CDR2 is SNEGSKA in the germline V gene (reference sequence).

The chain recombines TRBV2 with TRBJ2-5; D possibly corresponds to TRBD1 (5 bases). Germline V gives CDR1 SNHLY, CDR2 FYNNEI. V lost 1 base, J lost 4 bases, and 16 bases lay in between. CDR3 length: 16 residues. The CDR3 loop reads CASSEEEGPRGETQYF. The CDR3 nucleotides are TGTGCCAGCAGTGAAGAGGAAGGGCCTAGGGGAGAGACCCAGTACTTC.

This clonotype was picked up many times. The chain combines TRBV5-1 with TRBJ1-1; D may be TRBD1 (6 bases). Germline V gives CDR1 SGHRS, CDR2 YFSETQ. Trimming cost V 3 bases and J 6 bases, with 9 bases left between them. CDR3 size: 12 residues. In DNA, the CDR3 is TGCGCCAGCAGCTCTACAGGGTCTGAAGCTTTCTTT. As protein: CASSSTGSEAFF.

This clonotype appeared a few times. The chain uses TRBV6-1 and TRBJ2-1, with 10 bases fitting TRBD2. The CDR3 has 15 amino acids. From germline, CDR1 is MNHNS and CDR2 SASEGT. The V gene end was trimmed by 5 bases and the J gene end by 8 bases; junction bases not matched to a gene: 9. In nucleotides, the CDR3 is TGTGCCAGCAGTAGAGAGCGGGGGGGAAACCATGAGCAGTTCTTC. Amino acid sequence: CASSRERGGNHEQFF.

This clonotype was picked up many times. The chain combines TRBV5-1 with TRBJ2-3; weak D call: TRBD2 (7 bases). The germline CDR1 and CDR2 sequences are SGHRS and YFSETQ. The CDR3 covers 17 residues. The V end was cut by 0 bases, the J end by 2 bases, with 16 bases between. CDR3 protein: CASSLVGGGLFTDTQYF. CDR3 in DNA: TGCGCCAGCAGCTTGGTTGGCGGGGGCCTTTTCACAGATACGCAGTATTTT.

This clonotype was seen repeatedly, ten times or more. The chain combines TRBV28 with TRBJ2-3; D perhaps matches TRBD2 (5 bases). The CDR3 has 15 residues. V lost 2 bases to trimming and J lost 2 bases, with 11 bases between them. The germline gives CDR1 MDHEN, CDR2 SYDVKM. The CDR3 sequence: CASSLRSGFTDTQYF. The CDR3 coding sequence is TGTGCCAGCAGTTTAAGAAGCGGATTCACAGATACGCAGTATTTT.

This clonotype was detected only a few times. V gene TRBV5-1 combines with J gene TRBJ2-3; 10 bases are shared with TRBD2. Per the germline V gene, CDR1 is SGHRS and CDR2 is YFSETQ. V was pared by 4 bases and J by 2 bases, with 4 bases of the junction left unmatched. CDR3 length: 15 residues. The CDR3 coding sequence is TGCGCCAGCAGCGGCACTAGCGGGGTCACAGATACGCAGTATTTT. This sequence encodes CASSGTSGVTDTQYF. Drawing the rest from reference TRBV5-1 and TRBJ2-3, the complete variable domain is KAGVTQTPRYLIKTRGQQVTLSCSPISGHRSVSWYQQTPGQGLQFLFEYFSETQRNKGNFPGRFSGRQFSNSRSEMNVSTLELGDSALYLCASSGTSGVTDTQYFGPGTRLTVL.

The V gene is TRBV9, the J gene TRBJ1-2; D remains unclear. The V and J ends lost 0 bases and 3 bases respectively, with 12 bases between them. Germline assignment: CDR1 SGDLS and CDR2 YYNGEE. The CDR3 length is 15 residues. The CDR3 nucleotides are TGTGCCAGCAGCGTAGTGGGCAGCTCTTACTATGGCTACACCTTC. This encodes CASSVVGSSYYGYTF. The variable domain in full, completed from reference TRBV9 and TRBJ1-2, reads DSGVTQTPKHLITATGQRVTLRCSPRSGDLSVYWYQQSLDQGLQFLIQYYNGEERAKGNILERFSAQQFPDLHSELNLSSLELGDSALYFCASSVVGSSYYGYTFGSGTRLTVV.

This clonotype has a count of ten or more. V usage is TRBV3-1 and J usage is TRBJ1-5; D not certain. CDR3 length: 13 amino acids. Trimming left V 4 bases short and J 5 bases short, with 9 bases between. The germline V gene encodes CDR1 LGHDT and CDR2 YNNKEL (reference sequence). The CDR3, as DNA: TGTGCCAGCAGCCCCAGGTTGGATCAGCCCCAGCATTTT. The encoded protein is CASSPRLDQPQHF.

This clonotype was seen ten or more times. As DNA, the CDR3 is TGTGCCAGCAGGGAAAATTCACCCCTCCACTTT. This sequence encodes CASRENSPLHF. The chain combines TRBV6-1 with TRBJ1-6, with D uncertain. The V end lost 6 bases, the J end lost 7 bases, and 4 bases lay between the germline ends. The germline V gene has CDR1 MNHNS and CDR2 SASEGT. This CDR3 is 11 amino acids long.

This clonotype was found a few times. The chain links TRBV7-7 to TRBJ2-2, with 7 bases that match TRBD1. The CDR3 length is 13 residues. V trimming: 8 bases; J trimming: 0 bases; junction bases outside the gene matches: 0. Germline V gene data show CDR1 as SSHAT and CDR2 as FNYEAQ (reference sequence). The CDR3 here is CASQGANTGELFF. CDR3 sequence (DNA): TGTGCCAGCCAGGGGGCGAACACCGGGGAGCTGTTTTTT.

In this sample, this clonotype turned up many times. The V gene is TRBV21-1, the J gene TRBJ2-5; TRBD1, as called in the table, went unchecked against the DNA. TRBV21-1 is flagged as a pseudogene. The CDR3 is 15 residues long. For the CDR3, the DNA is TGTGCCAGCAGCAACGACAGGGTCTTCAGAGAGACCCAGTACTTC. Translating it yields CASSNDRVFRETQYF.

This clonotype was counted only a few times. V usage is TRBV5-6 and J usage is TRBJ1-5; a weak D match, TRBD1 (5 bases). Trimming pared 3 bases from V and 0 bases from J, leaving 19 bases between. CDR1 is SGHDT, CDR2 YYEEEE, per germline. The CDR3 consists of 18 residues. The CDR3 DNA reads TGTGCCAGCAGCTCCGGGACCGACCCAGGTAATAGCAATCAGCCCCAGCATTTT. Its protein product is CASSSGTDPGNSNQPQHF.

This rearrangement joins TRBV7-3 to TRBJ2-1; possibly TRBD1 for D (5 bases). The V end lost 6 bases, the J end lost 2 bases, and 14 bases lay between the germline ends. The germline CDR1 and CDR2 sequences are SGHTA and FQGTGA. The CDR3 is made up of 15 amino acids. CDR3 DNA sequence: TGTGCCAGCAGGGGGCAGGGTGGGCCCTACAATGAGCAGTTCTTC. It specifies CASRGQGGPYNEQFF.

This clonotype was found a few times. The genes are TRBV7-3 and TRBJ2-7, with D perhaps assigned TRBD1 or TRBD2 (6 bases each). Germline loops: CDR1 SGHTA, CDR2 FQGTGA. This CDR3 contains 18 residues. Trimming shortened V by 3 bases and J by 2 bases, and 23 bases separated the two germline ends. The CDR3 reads CASSLRGVQGEGAYEQYF. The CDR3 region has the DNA TGTGCCAGCAGCTTGCGGGGTGTACAGGGAGAAGGGGCCTACGAGCAGTACTTC.

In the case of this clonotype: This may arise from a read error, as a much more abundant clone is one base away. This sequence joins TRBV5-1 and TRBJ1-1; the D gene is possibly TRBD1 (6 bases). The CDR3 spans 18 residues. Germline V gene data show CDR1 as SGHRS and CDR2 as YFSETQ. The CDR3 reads CACSFFTGSAGVNTEAFF. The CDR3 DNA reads TGCGCCTGCAGCTTCTTTACAGGGTCTGCCGGCGTGAACACTGAAGCTTTCTTT.

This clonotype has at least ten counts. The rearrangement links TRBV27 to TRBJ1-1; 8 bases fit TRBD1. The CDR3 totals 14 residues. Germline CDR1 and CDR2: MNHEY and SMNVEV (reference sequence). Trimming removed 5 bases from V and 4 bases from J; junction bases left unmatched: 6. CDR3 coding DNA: TGTGCCAGCAGTCGGCGGACAGGGCCCACTGAAGCTTTCTTT. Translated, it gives CASSRRTGPTEAFF.

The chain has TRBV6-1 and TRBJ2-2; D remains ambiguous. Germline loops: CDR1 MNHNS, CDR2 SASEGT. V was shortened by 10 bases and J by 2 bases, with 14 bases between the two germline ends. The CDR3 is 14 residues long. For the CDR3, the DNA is TGTGCCACCCAAAATGCCGTCAACACCGGGGAGCTGTTTTTT. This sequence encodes CATQNAVNTGELFF.

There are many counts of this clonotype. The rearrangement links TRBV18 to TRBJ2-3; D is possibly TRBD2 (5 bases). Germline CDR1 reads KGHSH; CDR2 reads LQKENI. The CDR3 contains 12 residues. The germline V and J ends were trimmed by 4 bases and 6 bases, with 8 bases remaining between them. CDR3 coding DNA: TGTGCCAGCTCACGAGCGGCCGATACGCAGTATTTT. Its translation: CASSRAADTQYF.

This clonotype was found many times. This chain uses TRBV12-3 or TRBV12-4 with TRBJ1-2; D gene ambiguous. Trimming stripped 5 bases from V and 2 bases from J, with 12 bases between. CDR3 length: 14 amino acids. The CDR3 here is CASSPSGINYGYTF. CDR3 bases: TGTGCCAGCAGTCCGTCCGGAATAAACTATGGCTACACCTTC.